Each of the 9 T cell receptor beta chains below was sequenced from the same sample in a study of cytomegalovirus exposure and HLA in healthy donors. 13 Jbeta primers and 60 Vbeta primers were used for the PCR. The assay was immunoSEQ multiplex PCR, and TCRdb's table has in-frame clones only and misses some. The sample consists of over 90,000 clones, 73% of them appearing once. Input material: PBMCs. The receptors originated from a man aged 35-49 years in good health and CMV-seronegative.

The chain recombines TRBV5-1 with TRBJ2-2; possible D gene TRBD1, 6 bases. Germline loops: CDR1 SGHRS, CDR2 YFSETQ. The CDR3 spans 17 residues. Trimming took 3 bases from V and 3 from J, leaving 18 bases between them. The CDR3: CASSWSRAGDDTGELFF. CDR3 in DNA: TGCGCCAGCAGCTGGTCGAGAGCAGGGGACGACACCGGGGAGCTGTTTTTT.

J is TRBJ2-3 and V is TRBV30, with D perhaps matching TRBD1 (7 bases). In germline, CDR1 is GTSNPN, CDR2 SVGIG (reference sequence). Deletions cut 4 bases from V and 4 bases from J, with 12 bases between. The CDR3 sequence is 13 residues long. This CDR3 reads CAWTRGVADTQYF. The CDR3 nucleotides read TGTGCCTGGACCAGGGGGGTTGCAGATACGCAGTATTTT.

The V call is TRBV5-6, the J call TRBJ2-5; weak D call: TRBD2 (5 bases). Trimming removed 1 base from V and 1 base from J, with 14 bases in between. Germline V gene sequence: CDR1 SGHDT, CDR2 YYEEEE. The CDR3 length is 16 residues. The DNA for the CDR3 is TGTGCCAGCAGCTTGCGCGGGCCCGCTGCCCAAGAGACCCAGTACTTC. Translation: CASSLRGPAAQETQYF.

This chain joins TRBV4-1 and TRBJ2-7; perhaps TRBD1 as D (6 bases). This CDR3 is built from 18 residues. Germline V gives CDR1 MGHRA, CDR2 YSYEKL. Deletions cut 0 bases from V and 2 bases from J, with 20 bases between. Here the CDR3 DNA reads TGCGCCAGCAGCCAAGAGCAGGCTCGAGGGGGAAGAGCCTACGAGCAGTACTTC. The encoded protein is CASSQEQARGGRAYEQYF.

The rearrangement links TRBV7-9 to TRBJ1-1; 9 bases map to TRBD1. Trimming at V came to 4 bases and at J to 5 bases, leaving 11 bases not matched to a gene. The germline V gene encodes CDR1 SEHNR and CDR2 FQNEAQ (reference sequence). The CDR3 loop spans 16 amino acids. The CDR3 protein is CASSSSKPGQGTEAFF. The DNA for the CDR3 is TGTGCCAGCAGCTCCTCCAAACCGGGACAGGGTACTGAAGCTTTCTTT.

CDR3 sequence: CASSTQGAWYEQYF. CDR3 nucleotide sequence: TGTGCCAGTAGTACTCAGGGGGCGTGGTACGAGCAGTACTTC. The chain is built from TRBV19 and TRBJ2-7; 8 bases agree with TRBD1. The ends lost 4 bases at V and 4 bases at J; junction bases unmatched: 6. In germline, CDR1 is LNHDA, CDR2 SQIVND (reference sequence). The CDR3 loop spans 14 amino acids.

The genes are TRBV4-3 and TRBJ2-6; a possible D gene is TRBD2 (5 bases). The CDR3 spans 16 residues. V was clipped by 0 bases and J by 0 bases, with 6 bases between them. The germline gives CDR1 LGHNA, CDR2 YSLEER. The CDR3 DNA reads TGCGCCAGCAGCCAAGATGGGAGCTCTGGGGCCAACGTCCTGACTTTC. Translating gives CASSQDGSSGANVLTF.

The V and J genes are TRBV13 and TRBJ2-7; TRBD2 matches 12 bases. Germline V lookup: CDR1 PRHDT, CDR2 FYEKMQ (reference sequence). The CDR3 contains 14 residues. V was clipped by 0 bases and J by 7 bases; unmatched bases: 1. The DNA for the CDR3 is TGTGCCAGCAGCTTAGGCGGACTAGCGGGAGAGCAGTACTTC. Residues: CASSLGGLAGEQYF.

This clone has only a few counts. CDR3 loop: CASSTRGTGVNNSPLHF. CDR3 DNA: TGTGCCAGCAGCACCAGGGGGACAGGGGTTAATAATTCACCCCTCCACTTT. The chain is built from TRBV2 and TRBJ1-6; 10 bases match TRBD1. The V gene end was trimmed by 6 bases and the J gene end by 5 bases; junction bases not matched to a gene: 10. There are 17 residues in the CDR3. Germline CDR1 and CDR2: SNHLY and FYNNEI.